This TCR beta chain originates from a study of graft-versus-host responses after intestinal transplantation. Study in general: Multivisceral, liver-intestinal, or isolated intestinal transplants were received by the recipients. Anti-thymocyte globulin induction was given to all recipients, followed by tacrolimus and steroids for 2 to 3 years.

Some clones are missing from TCRdb's copy, which holds only in-frame ones; the method was immunoSEQ multiplex PCR. The sample shows 100,000 to 130,000 clones, about nine tenths of them seen only once. As concerns this clone: What it binds is unknown.

Study-wide results and caveats: With peak circulating GvH clone levels came an association with early post-transplant HvG declines. GvH clones surfaced in recipient marrow, some emerging earlier in ileum or blood.

The germline V gene encodes CDR1 MNHEY and CDR2 SVGAGI. This CDR3 region has 15 residues. After removal of 0 bases from V and 11 bases from J, the junction contained 11 bases not matched to a gene. Sequencing was performed on unstimulated CD4+ T cells sorted from spleen or lymph node cells, taken before transplant. The sequence was collected from a human donor who was the organ donor for an intestinal transplant. This chain links TRBV6-5 with TRBJ1-1; TRBD1 agrees at 8 bases. CDR3 sequence reads: CASSYSRTGTAAAFF. Written as DNA, the CDR3 is TGTGCCAGCAGTTACTCGAGGACAGGGACTGCCGCTGCTTTCTTT.